The present T cell receptor (beta chain) was sequenced within a study of T-cell memory formation after mild COVID-19. Using constant-segment primers, 5'RACE produced TCR alpha and TCR beta cDNA libraries carrying sample barcodes and UMIs. TCRdb reprocessed the 5' RACE reads via MiXCR and lists one record per CDR3 protein. Counted here are roughly 250,000 distinct CDR3 sequences, roughly 17% occurring once; the ten biggest clones make up approximately 3.5%. A few counts support this clonotype. Its antigen remains unknown. The study, taken as a whole, reports: Day 37-peaking second-wave clones had unconfirmed SARS-CoV-2 specificity. Shrinking CD4+ clones resided mostly in CM and EM, and CD8+ ones in EMRA. Memory sampled before infection contained some responding clones, suggesting cross-reactive memory joined.

The sequence was obtained from a man between 18 and 35 years old who had mild COVID-19 (a few samples of this study predate the infection). Cell type and time point are not known. The sample comprised PBMCs or a T cell subset sorted from them (not recorded which).

The CDR3 spells CATSDLERGIDTQYF. In DNA, the CDR3 is TGTGCCACCAGTGATTTGGAGCGGGGTATAGATACGCAGTATTTT. V and J are TRBV24-1 and TRBJ2-3; 7 nucleotides align to TRBD2. Germline V lookup: CDR1 KGHDR, CDR2 SFDVKD. This CDR3 is built from 15 residues. The junction had 4 bases not matched to a gene; V was cut back by 0 bases and J by 5 bases.